This is a list of T cell receptor beta chains from one sample in a study of cytotoxic CD8 clonotypes in ibrutinib-treated CLL. Produced via immunoSEQ multiplex PCR; TCRdb's table is partial and in-frame only. The table lists about 200,000 clones, 55% to 85% of them singletons. Specimen: PBMCs, collected after 24 months of ibrutinib treatment. The source of these receptors is a human donor with chronic lymphocytic leukemia. The CDR3 runs from the conserved cysteine through the conserved F or W. D genes are given only for firm matches. The size of a clone is reported for some rows only, either as once, few or many, or as a class for expanded clones.

D	V	size	J	DNA	CDR3
NA	TRBV6-6	NA	TRBJ1-5	TGTGCCAGCAGTTACTCAGGGGGGGGAAATCAGCCCCAGCATTTT	CASSYSGGGNQPQHF
NA	TRBV5-1	NA	TRBJ2-3	TGCGCCAGCAGCTTGGGACGTCACACAGATACGCAGTATTTT	CASSLGRHTDTQYF
TRBD1	TRBV28	NA	TRBJ1-2	TGTGCCAGCAGTCCCCTCGCGACAGGGGGCTATGGTGGCTACACCTTC	CASSPLATGGYGGYTF
NA	TRBV4-3	NA	TRBJ2-7	TGCGCCAGCAGCCATTCGGTCGACCCAAACTACGAGCAGTACTTC	CASSHSVDPNYEQYF
NA	TRBV2	NA	TRBJ1-4	TGTGCCAGCAGTGGGCGACAAGGGCAGGAAAAACTGTTTTTT	CASSGRQGQEKLFF
TRBD1	TRBV9	NA	TRBJ2-3	TGTGCCAGCAGCGTTTTTTCCGGGACAGGCACAGATACGCAGTATTTT	CASSVFSGTGTDTQYF
TRBD2	TRBV7-3	NA	TRBJ2-3	TGTGCCAGCAGCCTAGGTCTAGCGGCAAAGCCCACAGATACGCAGTATTTT	CASSLGLAAKPTDTQYF
NA	TRBV21-1	NA	TRBJ1-2	TGTGCCAGCAGCAAAGCGCACAGGGCCTTAGGAAAGGGCTACACCTTC	CASSKAHRALGKGYTF
NA	TRBV18	NA	TRBJ2-5	TGTGCCAGCTCACCACCGCAGTGGGGGGAGACCCAGTACTTC	CASSPPQWGETQYF
NA	TRBV7-9	NA	TRBJ2-7	TGTGCCAGCAGCTTAGATAAGGTTTCCTACGAGCAGTACTTC	CASSLDKVSYEQYF
TRBD2	TRBV7-9	NA	TRBJ2-5	TGTGCCAGCAGCGTCGGACTAGCGGGAGGGCCGTGGGAGACCCAGTACTTC	CASSVGLAGGPWETQYF
TRBD1	TRBV15	NA	TRBJ1-1	TGTGCCACCAGCAGCCCGACAGGGGCCACTGAAGCTTTCTTT	CATSSPTGATEAFF
NA	TRBV19	NA	TRBJ1-4	TGTGCCAGTGGGTGGTTGGCTAATGAAAAACTGTTTTTT	CASGWLANEKLFF
NA	TRBV7-3	NA	TRBJ1-1	TGTGCCAGCAGCCCAACAGGGTACACTGAAGCTTTCTTT	CASSPTGYTEAFF
NA	TRBV5-1	NA	TRBJ2-2	TGCGCCAGCAGCTTGGGTGGACAGAACACCGGGGAGCTGTTTTTT	CASSLGGQNTGELFF
TRBD1	TRBV7-2	NA	TRBJ2-3	TGTGCCAGCAGCTCACCCGGGACAGGGTATCTCGATACGCAGTATTTT	CASSSPGTGYLDTQYF
NA	TRBV19	NA	TRBJ2-5	TGTGCCAGTAGTATAGGACTGGAAAGAGAGACCCAGTACTTC	CASSIGLERETQYF
TRBD2	TRBV15	NA	TRBJ2-7	TGTGCCACCAGCAGTGATGAAGCGGGAGGACGATTCGAGCAGTACTTC	CATSSDEAGGRFEQYF
TRBD1	TRBV6-1	once	TRBJ2-7	TGTGCCAGCAGTGCAGGGGGCTACGAGCAGTACTTC	CASSAGGYEQYF
TRBD2	TRBV7-8	NA	TRBJ2-7	TGTGCCAGCAGCTTGATGACCGGGACTAGCCACGAGCAGTACTTC	CASSLMTGTSHEQYF
NA	TRBV7-2	once	TRBJ2-7	TGTGCCAGCAGCTTAGGCCTTATCTACGAGCAGTACTTC	CASSLGLIYEQYF
TRBD1	TRBV13	NA	TRBJ2-3	TGTGCCAGCAGCTCTACAGGGGGCATATATACGCAGTATTTT	CASSSTGGIYTQYF
TRBD2	TRBV28	NA	TRBJ2-1	TGTGCCAGCATCTCCGAGGGGCTAGCGGGCTTCAATGAGCAGTTCTTC	CASISEGLAGFNEQFF
NA	TRBV28	NA	TRBJ1-1	TGTGCCAGCAGTACCTGGGAGACAGCTTTCTTT	CASSTWETAFF
TRBD2	TRBV6-5	NA	TRBJ2-7	TGTGCCAGCTCCCGGGGGGGAGCAGGCGAGCAGTACTTC	CASSRGGAGEQYF
NA	TRBV5-4	NA	TRBJ2-7	TGTGCCAGCAGCCAGAGGGGCGGCTACGAGCAGTACTTC	CASSQRGGYEQYF
NA	TRBV30	NA	TRBJ1-3	TGTGCCTGGAACACAGGGAACTCTGGAAACACCATATATTTT	CAWNTGNSGNTIYF
TRBD2	TRBV25-1	NA	TRBJ2-7	TGTGCCAGCAGTGGTAGCGGGAGGGCCTACGAGCAGTACTTC	CASSGSGRAYEQYF
NA	TRBV27	NA	TRBJ2-1	TGTGCCAGCAGTTGGCAGGGCTACTACAATGAGCAGTTCTTC	CASSWQGYYNEQFF
NA	TRBV7-2	NA	TRBJ2-7	TGTGCCAGCAGCTTTTTAGGGGGTGGTGAGCAGTACTTC	CASSFLGGGEQYF
NA	TRBV10-3	few	TRBJ2-6	TGTGCCATCAGTCGTATTTCCGAATCTGGGGCCAACGTCCTGACTTTC	CAISRISESGANVLTF
TRBD2	TRBV29-1	NA	TRBJ2-1	TGCAGCGTTCGTCGGCGACTAGCGGTTTACAATGAGCAGTTCTTC	CSVRRRLAVYNEQFF
TRBD2	TRBV6-5	NA	TRBJ2-1	TGTGCCAGCAGACCCGGGACTAGCGGGAGTAATGAGCAGTTCTTC	CASRPGTSGSNEQFF
NA	TRBV15	once	TRBJ2-5	TGTGCCACCAGCAGCGGGACGGGTGGGGAGACCCAGTACTTC	CATSSGTGGETQYF
TRBD2	TRBV4-2	NA	TRBJ2-1	TGTGCCAGCAGCCGGGGGAGGGCCAACAATGAGCAGTTCTTC	CASSRGRANNEQFF
TRBD2	TRBV6-4	NA	TRBJ2-1	TGTGCCAGCAGTGAAGGCGGCGGGAGACTGTTCTTC	CASSEGGGRLFF
TRBD2	TRBV7-9	once	TRBJ2-5	TGTGCCAGCAGCTTATGGGGCGGGAGCTTGGAAGAGACCCAGTACTTC	CASSLWGGSLEETQYF
TRBD2	TRBV25-1	NA	TRBJ2-3	TGTGCCAGCAGTGGTAGCGGGACTAACACAGATACGCAGTATTTT	CASSGSGTNTDTQYF
TRBD1	TRBV5-1	NA	TRBJ2-7	TGCGCCAGCAGCTTGTACGGGACAGGGGACTACGAGCAGTACTTC	CASSLYGTGDYEQYF
TRBD2	TRBV19	few	TRBJ2-1	TGTGCCAGTAGCCGGACTAGCGGGAGCTCCTACAATGAGCAGTTCTTC	CASSRTSGSSYNEQFF
TRBD1	TRBV7-2	NA	TRBJ2-3	TGTGCCAGCAGCGAAACCGGGACAGGGATTATGGCAGATACGCAGTATTTT	CASSETGTGIMADTQYF
TRBD1	TRBV28	few	TRBJ1-5	TGTGCCAGCAGTGAACAGGGGGCCCTTCAGCCCCAGCATTTT	CASSEQGALQPQHF
TRBD1	TRBV7-9	NA	TRBJ1-1	TGTGCCAGCAGCAGCCGGGACAGGGTGGGTGAAGCTTTCTTT	CASSSRDRVGEAFF
NA	TRBV28	NA	TRBJ2-6	TGTGCCAGCAGTGTGGACAGTGCCCTCTCTGGGGCCAACGTCCTGACTTTC	CASSVDSALSGANVLTF
TRBD1	TRBV18	few	TRBJ1-2	TGTGCCAGCTCACGACGACAGGGTGGGTATGGCTACACCTTC	CASSRRQGGYGYTF
NA	TRBV6-5	NA	TRBJ2-7	TGTGCCAGCCGGACTTCCTACGAGCAGTACTTC	CASRTSYEQYF
TRBD2	TRBV5-4	NA	TRBJ2-3	TGTGCCAGCAGCTTGGAGCGGGATATGGATACGCAGTATTTT	CASSLERDMDTQYF
NA	TRBV2	NA	TRBJ2-3	TGTGCCAGCAGTGATCAGGGGAACACAGATACGCAGTATTTT	CASSDQGNTDTQYF
NA	TRBV7-2	NA	TRBJ2-3	TGTGCCAGCAGCTTAGCTTCAGTTTCAGATACGCAGTATTTT	CASSLASVSDTQYF